The 18 T cell receptor beta chains given below trace back to one sample, sequenced in a study of PD-1 blockade in classical Hodgkin lymphoma. TCRdb keeps only in-frame clones here, not all; method: immunoSEQ multiplex PCR. The sample lists approximately 44,000 clones, around 64% occurring once. The time point here: cycle 4 day 1 (C4D1), after more than 5 weeks of nivolumab. Brentuximab vedotin exposure varied, and every patient relapsed after autologous stem cell transplantation. This material consisted of peripheral blood mononuclear cells (PBMCs), taken before the fourth cycle of nivolumab. These TCRs come from a human donor with classical Hodgkin lymphoma.

By sample share, this clone is medium-sized. The chain links TRBV6-1 to TRBJ1-6; tentatively, D is TRBD1 (5 bases). Germline V gene sequence: CDR1 MNHNS, CDR2 SASEGT. With 6 bases removed from V and 5 bases from J, the gap between germline ends came to 11 bases. The CDR3 runs 14 residues. The CDR3: CASRPQGNNSPLHF. CDR3 bases: TGTGCCAGCAGGCCGCAGGGTAATAATTCACCCCTCCACTTT.

The rearrangement links TRBV9 to TRBJ2-3, with D perhaps matching TRBD2 (6 bases). In germline, CDR1 is SGDLS, CDR2 YYNGEE. The CDR3 is 15 amino acids. The ends were cut back, 3 bases at V and 2 bases at J, with 13 bases in the middle. In DNA form, the CDR3 reads TGTGCCAGCAGCGGAGGTAGCGGTACCACAGATACGCAGTATTTT. It codes for CASSGGSGTTDTQYF. Supplemented by reference TRBV9 and TRBJ2-3, the full variable domain reads DSGVTQTPKHLITATGQRVTLRCSPRSGDLSVYWYQQSLDQGLQFLIQYYNGEERAKGNILERFSAQQFPDLHSELNLSSLELGDSALYFCASSGGSGTTDTQYFGPGTRLTVL.

V is TRBV6-5 and J is TRBJ2-7, with D perhaps matching TRBD2 (6 bases). Germline assignment: CDR1 MNHEY and CDR2 SVGAGI. V was shortened by 0 bases and J by 0 bases, with 9 bases between the two germline ends. The CDR3 has 15 residues. CDR3 residues: CASSYSVGSSYEQYF. CDR3 nucleotides: TGTGCCAGCAGTTACTCGGTCGGGAGCTCCTACGAGCAGTACTTC.

This clone was observed a few times. The rearrangement joins TRBV6-4 to TRBJ2-7, with 8 nucleotides matching TRBD1. Germline V gene data show CDR1 as MRHNA and CDR2 as SNTAGT. V dropped 6 bases and J dropped 2; count of bases not matched to a gene: 9. The CDR3 sequence is 15 residues long. CDR3 in amino acids: CASRETDRGPYEQYF. The CDR3 coding sequence is TGTGCCAGCAGGGAAACCGACAGGGGACCCTACGAGCAGTACTTC.

This clone has more than one count but fewer than ten. The chain combines TRBV7-2 with TRBJ2-7; D is possibly TRBD1 or TRBD2 (5 bases each). CDR1 is SGHTA, CDR2 FQGNSA, per germline. Trimming left V 3 bases short and J 2 bases short, with 11 bases between. The CDR3 extends over 14 amino acids. DNA for the CDR3: TGTGCCAGCAGCTTTACGGGGCGTACCTACGAGCAGTACTTC. Its protein is CASSFTGRTYEQYF.

This clone was seen a few times. The rearrangement uses TRBV28 and TRBJ2-5; 9 bases match TRBD2. The V and J ends lost 3 bases and 3 bases, in that order; junction bases with no gene match: 5. CDR1 and CDR2 from the germline V gene are MDHEN and SYDVKM. The CDR3 totals 15 residues. Here the CDR3 DNA reads TGTGCCAGCAGTTTCAATAGCGGGGGCGAAGAGACCCAGTACTTC. Amino acids: CASSFNSGGEETQYF.

The V call is TRBV7-2, the J call TRBJ2-7; D is tentatively TRBD1 or TRBD2 (7 bases each). V was cut by 6 bases and J by 4 bases, with 16 bases left in between. The CDR3 has 14 amino acids. The germline V gene has CDR1 SGHTA and CDR2 FQGNSA. CDR3 loop: CASSQGGSQYEQYF. The CDR3 DNA reads as TGTGCCAGCAGTCAGGGGGGGTCCCAGTACGAGCAGTACTTC. The complete variable domain, with remaining parts taken from reference TRBV7-2 and TRBJ2-7, reads GAGVSQSPSNKVTEKGKDVELRCDPISGHTALYWYRQSLGQGLEFLIYFQGNSAPDKSGLPSDRFSAERTGGSVSTLTIQRTQQEDSAVYLCASSQGGSQYEQYFGPGTRLTVT.

This clone showed up just once. The chain couples TRBV9 to TRBJ2-1; TRBD2 is a possible D gene (5 bases). Per germline, CDR1 SGDLS and CDR2 YYNGEE. CDR3 length equals 15 residues. The V gene lost 4 bases and the J gene lost 4 bases, with 15 bases spanning the gap. CDR3 protein: CASSPDGLPYNEQFF. The DNA of the CDR3 is TGTGCCAGCAGCCCCGACGGACTGCCTTACAATGAGCAGTTCTTC. The whole variable domain, remainder taken from reference TRBV9 and TRBJ2-1, is DSGVTQTPKHLITATGQRVTLRCSPRSGDLSVYWYQQSLDQGLQFLIQYYNGEERAKGNILERFSAQQFPDLHSELNLSSLELGDSALYFCASSPDGLPYNEQFFGPGTRLTVL.

The chain recombines TRBV28 with TRBJ1-4; perhaps TRBD1 as D (5 bases). V lost 4 bases to trimming and J lost 4 bases, with 10 bases between them. The CDR3 covers 14 residues. In germline, CDR1 is MDHEN, CDR2 SYDVKM. The CDR3 DNA follows: TGTGCCAGCAGTTCCGGGGGGAGTAATGAAAAACTGTTTTTT. Its protein is CASSSGGSNEKLFF.

This clone appeared a few times. The chain is built from TRBV5-5 and TRBJ2-6; D gene uncertain. Trimming left V 4 bases short and J 4 bases short, with 9 bases between. The CDR3 contains 14 residues. Germline CDR1 is SGHKS and CDR2 is YYEKEE (reference sequence). The DNA of the CDR3 is TGTGCCAGCAGCGAGACGGCCGGGGCCAACGTCCTGACTTTC. Its translation: CASSETAGANVLTF.

The rearrangement uses TRBV7-2 and TRBJ1-4, with D possibly being TRBD1 (5 bases). The V gene lost 5 bases and the J gene lost 8 bases, with 15 bases spanning the gap. CDR1 is SGHTA, CDR2 FQGNSA, per germline. CDR3 length: 14 residues. This CDR3 reads CASSLGQGREKLFF. The CDR3 coding sequence is TGTGCCAGCAGCCTGGGGCAGGGTCGCGAAAAACTGTTTTTT.

A few counts support this clone. The V gene is TRBV9, the J gene TRBJ2-3; 8 bases are shared with TRBD2. The ends lost 2 bases at V and 2 bases at J; junction bases unmatched: 7. Germline CDR1 and CDR2: SGDLS and YYNGEE. The CDR3 runs 16 residues. CDR3 amino acids: CASSVRPGGNTDTQYF. The CDR3 DNA reads TGTGCCAGCAGCGTGAGGCCGGGGGGGAACACAGATACGCAGTATTTT.

About this clone itself: Other DNA sequences in this specimen translate into the identical CDR3. The rearrangement joins TRBV5-6 to TRBJ1-5; TRBD1 agrees at 9 bases. Germline CDR1 is SGHDT and CDR2 is YYEEEE. The CDR3 totals 15 residues. Trimming removed 3 bases from V and 0 bases from J; junction bases left unmatched: 1. The CDR3 nucleotides read TGTGCCAGCAGCTCGGACAGGGGTAGCAATCAGCCCCAGCATTTT. As protein: CASSSDRGSNQPQHF.

This clone was found a few times. The chain carries TRBV5-5 and TRBJ2-3; D is ambiguous. The V gene lost 0 bases and the J gene lost 6 bases, with 14 bases spanning the gap. CDR1 and CDR2 (germline): SGHKS, YYEKEE (reference sequence). The CDR3 covers 15 residues. In DNA, the CDR3 is TGTGCCAGCAGCTTGGACTCCTCAGTCTCGGATACGCAGTATTTT. Translation gives CASSLDSSVSDTQYF.

This clone appeared a few times. CDR3 sequence: CASSLLGGPYEQYF. DNA for the CDR3: TGTGCCAGCAGCCTCCTTGGAGGGCCCTACGAGCAGTACTTC. The genes are TRBV7-2 and TRBJ2-7; TRBD2 might be the D (6 bases). The CDR3 is 14 residues long. Deletions cut 5 bases from V and 2 bases from J, with 13 bases between. Germline CDR1 is SGHTA and CDR2 is FQGNSA.

This clone was counted a few times. The chain combines TRBV7-2 with TRBJ1-6; D unresolved. V gave up 4 bases and J gave up 10 bases, with 11 bases separating them. Germline V gene sequence: CDR1 SGHTA, CDR2 FQGNSA. This CDR3 is built from 13 residues. The CDR3 coding sequence is TGTGCCAGCAGCTCCGCCCCGCAGTCACCCCTCCACTTT. This encodes CASSSAPQSPLHF. The whole variable domain, remainder taken from reference TRBV7-2 and TRBJ1-6, is GAGVSQSPSNKVTEKGKDVELRCDPISGHTALYWYRQSLGQGLEFLIYFQGNSAPDKSGLPSDRFSAERTGGSVSTLTIQRTQQEDSAVYLCASSSAPQSPLHFGNGTRLTVT.

This clone has just one count. Other nucleotide sequences in the sample specify the same CDR3. CDR3 DNA: TGCGCCAGCAGCTTACAGGGGAGCACTGAAGCTTTCTTT. Residues: CASSLQGSTEAFF. This chain uses TRBV5-1 with TRBJ1-1, with 7 nucleotides matching TRBD1. Per germline, CDR1 SGHRS and CDR2 YFSETQ. Losses at the gene ends were 2 bases for V and 4 bases for J; bases not matched to a gene: 2. The CDR3 is 13 amino acids.

This chain links TRBV5-6 with TRBJ2-7; perhaps TRBD1 as D (6 bases). From germline, CDR1 is SGHDT and CDR2 YYEEEE. This CDR3 comprises 15 residues. V lost 7 bases to trimming and J lost 2 bases, with 19 bases between them. The CDR3 coding sequence is TGTGCCAGCGGGTTCCAGTGGCAGGGGCCCTACGAGCAGTACTTC. Its protein is CASGFQWQGPYEQYF.